The 27 T cell receptor beta chains below come from one sample, sequenced in a study of response to subunit inactivated influenza vaccine. TCRdb re-derived calls from the RT-PCR reads in MiXCR, one entry per CDR3 protein. The table includes 400,000 to 650,000 distinct CDR3 sequences, under 8.5% detected once. Sequencing used PBMCs from blood, obtained about 23 months after vaccination. These receptors originate from a man between 50 and 75 years old who received an inactivated influenza vaccine.

This clonotype was seen many times. The gene calls are TRBV25-1 and TRBJ2-5, with 8 bases identical to TRBD2. Germline trimming cut 3 bases from V and 5 bases from J; bases unmatched to any gene: 8. Germline CDR1 and CDR2: MGHDK and SYGVNS. CDR3 length: 15 residues. The CDR3 reads CASSDASGRAETQYF. The CDR3 DNA sequence: TGTGCCAGCAGTGATGCGAGCGGGAGAGCGGAGACCCAGTACTTC. Complete variable domain (other parts from reference TRBV25-1 and TRBJ2-5): EADIYQTPRYLVIGTGKKITLECSQTMGHDKMYWYQQDPGMELHLIHYSYGVNSTEKGDLSSESTVSRIRTEHFPLTLESARPSHTSQYLCASSDASGRAETQYFGPGTRLLVL.

This clonotype came up a few times. This chain uses TRBV20-1 with TRBJ2-1, with D possibly matching TRBD1 (5 bases). Germline V gene data show CDR1 as DFQATT and CDR2 as SNEGSKA (reference sequence). V lost 7 bases and J 0 bases, leaving 13 bases between the germline ends. The CDR3 has 14 residues. Here the CDR3 reads CSDRPESSYNEQFF. The CDR3 DNA reads TGCAGTGACAGGCCTGAGAGCTCCTACAATGAGCAGTTCTTC.

This clonotype was seen a few times. The chain has TRBV20-1 and TRBJ1-1, with a possible D match to TRBD1 (5 bases). The CDR3 totals 13 residues. Trimming removed 6 bases from V and 6 bases from J, with 17 bases in between. CDR1 and CDR2 from the germline V gene are DFQATT and SNEGSKA (reference sequence). The CDR3 DNA is TGCAGTGCCCCGCGCCCGGGGGGTGCTGAAGCTTTCTTT. It is translated as CSAPRPGGAEAFF.

This clonotype was counted between two and nine times. The rearrangement links TRBV12-3 or TRBV12-4 to TRBJ2-7; D call uncertain. The V end lost 2 bases, the J end lost 5 bases, and 10 bases lay between the germline ends. There are 13 residues in the CDR3. DNA for the CDR3: TGTGCCAGCAGTTTATACCGGAGCGACGAGCAGTACTTC. It yields the protein CASSLYRSDEQYF.

This clonotype was counted a few times. The J gene is TRBJ1-2, the V gene TRBV6-1; D not certain. V gave up 4 bases and J gave up 0 bases, with 12 bases separating them. Germline V gene sequence: CDR1 MNHNS, CDR2 SASEGT. CDR3 length: 15 residues. CDR3 residues: CASSGRSTTNYGYTF. The CDR3 nucleotides are TGTGCCAGCAGTGGACGTTCGACAACTAACTATGGCTACACCTTC.

This clonotype was recorded at least ten times. CDR3 amino acids: CASSSGGPRVNNEQFF. Written as DNA, the CDR3 is TGTGCCAGCAGTTCCGGGGGGCCTAGGGTTAACAATGAGCAGTTCTTC. This rearrangement joins TRBV12-3 or TRBV12-4 to TRBJ2-1; weak D call: TRBD2 (7 bases). CDR3 length equals 16 residues. Trimming cost V 4 bases and J 5 bases, with 18 bases left between them.

This clonotype has only a few counts. The chain has TRBV5-1 and TRBJ2-3; D gene uncertain. V was cut by 1 base and J by 2 bases, with 11 bases left in between. The length of the CDR3 is 15 residues. CDR1 is SGHRS, CDR2 YFSETQ, per germline. The CDR3 nucleotides read TGCGCCAGCAGCTTGATTCCCCACACCACAGATACGCAGTATTTT. Translated, it gives CASSLIPHTTDTQYF.

The sample holds many counts of this clonotype. The CDR3 loop reads CAIPGREGRNNEQFF. Written as DNA, the CDR3 is TGTGCCATTCCTGGGCGGGAGGGCCGGAACAATGAGCAGTTCTTC. V usage is TRBV7-9 and J usage is TRBJ2-1; 9 nucleotides match TRBD2. The ends lost 10 bases at V and 5 bases at J; junction bases unmatched: 12. The CDR3 is 15 amino acids. Germline CDR1 and CDR2: SEHNR and FQNEAQ (reference sequence).

This clonotype was counted at least ten times. This chain links TRBV11-2 with TRBJ1-2; D not certain. This CDR3 region has 16 residues. V dropped 1 base and J dropped 4 bases, with 16 bases sitting between them. CDR1 and CDR2 (germline): SGHAT, FQNNGV. As DNA, the CDR3 is TGTGCCAGCAGCTTAGTCGGAGCCCTGGACCCCTATGGCTACACCTTC. The encoded protein is CASSLVGALDPYGYTF. Combining the CDR3 with reference TRBV11-2 and TRBJ1-2 gives the whole variable domain EAGVAQSPRYKIIEKRQSVAFWCNPISGHATLYWYQQILGQGPKLLIQFQNNGVVDDSQLPKDRFSAERLKGVDSTLKIQPAKLEDSAVYLCASSLVGALDPYGYTFGSGTRLTVV.

This chain uses TRBV7-2 with TRBJ1-4, with D tentatively TRBD1 (6 bases). The CDR3 length is 15 residues. Germline V gives CDR1 SGHTA, CDR2 FQGNSA. The V end was cut by 0 bases, the J end by 10 bases, with 15 bases between. CDR3 sequence (DNA): TGTGCCAGCAGCTTAGCCAACAGGGTTGGTGGAAAACTGTTTTTT. It specifies CASSLANRVGGKLFF.

This clonotype was counted only a few times. The rearrangement links TRBV7-9 to TRBJ2-3, with D perhaps matching TRBD1 (6 bases). The CDR3 is 17 residues long. Germline V gene data show CDR1 as SEHNR and CDR2 as FQNEAQ (reference sequence). Trimming pared 1 base from V and 0 bases from J, leaving 14 bases between. The CDR3 region has the DNA TGTGCCAGCAGCTTAGTAGCCACAGGGCCCAGCACAGATACGCAGTATTTT. Translating it yields CASSLVATGPSTDTQYF.

This clonotype was seen repeatedly, ten times or more. The CDR3 DNA reads TGCAGTGCACCGGATCAGGGGCAAGAGACCCAGTACTTC. Protein sequence: CSAPDQGQETQYF. This chain connects TRBV20-1 to TRBJ2-5, with D tentatively TRBD1 (6 bases). The V gene lost 6 bases and the J gene lost 2 bases, with 13 bases spanning the gap. Per germline, CDR1 DFQATT and CDR2 SNEGSKA (reference sequence). The CDR3 length is 13 residues.

This clonotype was detected only a few times. The J gene is TRBJ2-1, the V gene TRBV6-2 or TRBV6-3; 9 bases match TRBD1. CDR3 length equals 15 residues. Trimming removed 6 bases from V and 6 bases from J; junction bases left unmatched: 9. CDR1 and CDR2 from the germline V gene are MNHEY and SVGEGT. The CDR3 nucleotides are TGTGCCAGCAGCCCTCCGACAGGGGGATTCAATGAGCAGTTCTTC. This codes for CASSPPTGGFNEQFF.

A few counts support this clonotype. V usage is TRBV19 and J usage is TRBJ2-2; 12 bases are a match to TRBD1. The CDR3 contains 17 residues. CDR1 is LNHDA, CDR2 SQIVND, per germline (reference sequence). With 4 bases clipped from V and 5 bases from J, the junction kept 8 bases outside the gene matches. The CDR3 sequence: CASSTRDRGLGTGELFF. The DNA of the CDR3 is TGTGCCAGTAGTACCCGGGACAGGGGGCTTGGAACCGGGGAGCTGTTTTTT.

This clonotype was seen a handful of times. The chain recombines TRBV7-2 with TRBJ2-1, with 12 bases identical to TRBD1. The CDR3 runs to 15 residues. V lost 3 bases to trimming and J lost 8 bases; unmatched junction nucleotides: 5. CDR1 is SGHTA, CDR2 FQGNSA, per germline. The CDR3 nucleotides read TGTGCCAGCAGCTTGGGACAGGGGGCGCGGGATGAGCAGTTCTTC. The encoded protein is CASSLGQGARDEQFF.

Regarding this clonotype: A much larger clone lies a single base off, so this may be a read error. This sequence joins TRBV3-1 and TRBJ1-6; D is unclear. Looked up from germline, CDR1 is LGHDT and CDR2 is YNNKEL (reference sequence). CDR3 length: 17 amino acids. V lost 4 bases to trimming and J lost 5 bases, with 18 bases between them. Written as DNA, the CDR3 is TGTGCCAGCAGCCTACTGAACCCGAGGTCTAATAATTCACCCCTCCACTTT. As protein: CASSLLNPRSNNSPLHF.

This clonotype was seen a handful of times. This CDR3 is CASSLAQGLTYEQYF. CDR3 sequence (DNA): TGTGCCAGCAGTTTAGCGCAGGGCCTTACCTACGAGCAGTACTTC. This chain connects TRBV12-3 or TRBV12-4 to TRBJ2-7; D possibly corresponds to TRBD1 (5 bases). The CDR3 covers 15 residues. Trimming removed 0 bases from V and 2 bases from J, with 11 bases in between.

This clonotype was seen many times. The V gene is TRBV4-3, the J gene TRBJ1-2; possible D gene TRBD1, 5 bases. The CDR3 runs 15 residues. Germline lookup yields CDR1 LGHNA and CDR2 YSLEER. V lost 1 base, J lost 4 bases, and 13 bases lay in between. Written as DNA, the CDR3 is TGCGCCAGCAGCCAAGTACGTGGGGGACCCTATGGCTACACCTTC. This codes for CASSQVRGGPYGYTF.

V gene TRBV7-2 combines with J gene TRBJ1-2; D gene ambiguous. V shed 6 bases and J shed 4 bases, with 18 bases lying between them. The CDR3 extends over 15 amino acids. Germline-derived CDR1 and CDR2 are SGHTA and FQGNSA. The CDR3 protein is CASSPRAGESYGYTF. The CDR3 nucleotides read TGTGCCAGCAGTCCCAGAGCTGGGGAGTCCTATGGCTACACCTTC.

This clonotype appeared a few times. The CDR3 DNA follows: TGCGCCAGCAGCCTCCAACGACGGAGCTCCTACAATGAGCAGTTCTTC. Residues: CASSLQRRSSYNEQFF. V gene TRBV5-1 combines with J gene TRBJ2-1; D uncertain. Deletions cut 4 bases from V and 0 bases from J, with 14 bases between. The length of the CDR3 is 16 residues. Germline CDR1 reads SGHRS; CDR2 reads YFSETQ.

V and J are TRBV10-3 and TRBJ1-5; D possibly corresponds to TRBD1 (5 bases). CDR3 length: 13 amino acids. V lost 6 bases and J 7 bases, leaving 13 bases between the germline ends. The V gene's germline CDR1 is ENHRY and CDR2 SYGVKD. In DNA, the CDR3 is TGTGCCATCAGCCCAGGGCTACGCCAGCCCCAGCATTTT. It yields the protein CAISPGLRQPQHF.

The chain uses TRBV4-3 and TRBJ1-4; D uncertain. The V end was cut by 1 base, the J end by 8 bases, with 8 bases between. The germline gives CDR1 LGHNA, CDR2 YSLEER. The CDR3 runs 13 residues. The CDR3, as DNA: TGCGCCAGCAGCCAAGTGGCAAAGGAAAAACTGTTTTTT. Translating gives CASSQVAKEKLFF.

This clonotype was recorded a few times. The chain employs TRBV4-3 and TRBJ1-2, with D uncertain. The CDR3 length is 14 residues. Looked up from germline, CDR1 is LGHNA and CDR2 is YSLEER. V was pared by 1 base and J by 3 bases, with 9 bases between. Here the CDR3 reads CASSQGNGDYGYTF. In nucleotides, the CDR3 is TGCGCCAGCAGCCAAGGGAATGGTGACTATGGCTACACCTTC.

This chain joins TRBV9 and TRBJ1-6, with a tentative D call TRBD1 (6 bases). The V gene lost 2 bases and the J gene lost 5 bases, with 8 bases spanning the gap. Germline assignment: CDR1 SGDLS and CDR2 YYNGEE. The CDR3 is made up of 14 amino acids. CDR3 nucleotide sequence: TGTGCCAGCAGCGTTCGGACAGATAATTCACCCCTCCACTTT. It codes for CASSVRTDNSPLHF. Filled out from reference TRBV9 and TRBJ1-6, the complete variable domain reads DSGVTQTPKHLITATGQRVTLRCSPRSGDLSVYWYQQSLDQGLQFLIQYYNGEERAKGNILERFSAQQFPDLHSELNLSSLELGDSALYFCASSVRTDNSPLHFGNGTRLTVT.

This clonotype was counted between two and nine times. This chain uses TRBV28 with TRBJ2-1; 14 bases align to TRBD2. Per the germline V gene, CDR1 is MDHEN and CDR2 is SYDVKM. V lost 5 bases to trimming and J lost 6 bases; unmatched junction nucleotides: 9. This CDR3 is built from 17 residues. CDR3 amino acids: CASSSRGTSGRLNEQFF. As DNA, the CDR3 is TGTGCCAGCAGTAGCCGCGGGACTAGCGGGAGACTCAATGAGCAGTTCTTC.

The V and J genes are TRBV20-1 and TRBJ1-1, with 7 bases identical to TRBD1. Germline lookup yields CDR1 DFQATT and CDR2 SNEGSKA (reference sequence). The ends lost 0 bases at V and 6 bases at J; junction bases unmatched: 7. This CDR3 is 14 amino acids long. This CDR3 reads CSARDPRTGPEAFF. As DNA, the CDR3 is TGCAGTGCTAGAGATCCCCGGACAGGCCCTGAAGCTTTCTTT.

This clonotype appeared many times. The chain carries TRBV7-8 and TRBJ2-1; D unresolved. This CDR3 contains 14 residues. Trimming stripped 4 bases from V and 9 bases from J, with 16 bases between. Germline V CDR1 and CDR2: SGHVS, FQNEAQ. CDR3 sequence: CASSYTQMTGEQFF. The CDR3 bases are TGTGCCAGCAGCTACACCCAAATGACGGGTGAGCAGTTCTTC.